The T cell receptor beta chain described here comes from a study of T cells after posttransplantation cyclophosphamide (dated by TCRdb to about 2016). Regarding the study in general: Using TRB sequencing, the study followed how the T cell repertoire rebuilt after myeloablative bone marrow transplantation with posttransplantation cyclophosphamide given as GVHD prophylaxis. Blood from every one of the 30 to 40 PTCy patients who had 1-year posttransplant specimens underwent TRB sequencing. Samples from 30 to 35 PTCy-treated patients, along with samples from some 17 of their related bone marrow donors, underwent antigen receptor sequencing. Public TRB sequences were checked against a database of over 3,500 sequences associated with responses to pathogens, tumor antigens, self-antigens and alloantigens. Because TRA and TRB clonality correlated tightly in roughly nine samples, the subsequent TCR analyses were limited to TRB only. In 3 patients, TRB sequencing was also performed on up to 3 more blood samples taken 2 to 5.2 years after transplant, and in 4 patients, pretransplant blood was also TRB-sequenced. The paper as a whole reports these results and caveats: At 1-2 months, donor-recipient similarity was low but rose over the first year, and the later blood repertoires were often dominated by donor CD8+ memory clones. The TRB repertoires of T cells infiltrating skin or the GI tract showed only limited overlap with the TRB repertoires found in blood. Across the approximately 46 patients, TRB clonality was highly associated with recipient CMV seropositivity and CMV reactivation, and diversity with PTCy was similar to that in the CNI/methotrexate controls.

Including the terminal cysteine and phenylalanine, the CDR3 comprises 16 residues. Of all the DNA, just the CDR3 is kept, 48 bases in frame from base 1. The junction carries 15 bases between V and J, which are trimmed by 1 base and 2 bases respectively. TRB sequencing used genomic DNA with the immunoSEQ assay at survey resolution or the hsTCRB kit. The authors' pipeline ran thus. The immunoSEQ software handled the initial read processing, while the LymphoSeq R package was used for the repertoire analyses. Clonality was computed as 1 minus normalized Shannon entropy, and a Gini coefficient was also calculated for each TRB dataset. To infer phenotypes in unsorted samples, TRB sequences from sorted subsets of the recipient or donor were mapped onto unsorted samples from the same recipient. TCRdb took over this immuneACCESS table, retaining in-frame rearrangements with V and J assigned. Such tables are incomplete; in checked studies, under half of the missing clones stem from an unresolved V gene, and the remainder is unexplained. D and trimming were read from the DNA, whereas the V and J calls and clone size are those reported in that table. The table gives 44,000 or so clones for this sample, with none occurring only once. Jointly, the top ten make up about 2.2% of the sample.

This clone was counted many times. Its binding antigen is unknown. No clone much larger than this one lies a single base away; base qualities are absent. Peripheral blood samples were provided by related bone marrow donors on the day of marrow donation. Peripheral blood and bone marrow mononuclear cells were isolated by Ficoll-Hypaque density centrifugation and were cryopreserved. The sequence derives from a man aged 35-49 years in good health, CMV-negative, and a related stem cell transplant donor. Rearrangement joined TRBV23-1 to TRBJ2-7, with a tentative D gene TRBD1 over 6 matching bases. TRBV23-1 is reported as an ORF; its role is uncertain. The specimen sequenced was PBMCs. In nucleotide form, the sequence is TGCGCCAGCAGTCAATTAAGGGGCAGGGGACCCTACGAGCAGTACTTC. This yields the protein CASSQLRGRGPYEQYF.